This TCR beta chain was identified in a study of blood T cell repertoires in COVID-19. TCRdb's table, derived via immunoSEQ multiplex PCR, lists solely in-frame clones and lacks some. The table has roughly 700,000 clones, 80% to 90% seen once; the top ten hold about 0.24%. The sequencing sample was made of peripheral blood. The sequence was obtained from a woman aged 18-30 years with acute or convalescent COVID-19.

Written as DNA, the CDR3 is TGCAGCATTATTAGGGTCCAGGGAAACTATGGCTACACCTTC. Its translation: CSIIRVQGNYGYTF. The chain has TRBV29-1 and TRBJ1-2; D may be TRBD1 (5 bases). V lost 8 bases, J lost 2 bases, and 18 bases lay in between. Germline CDR1 reads SQVTM; CDR2 reads ANQGSEA. The CDR3 is 14 residues long.